The next 27 T cell receptor beta chains were all read from a single sample in a study of T cell responses to AZD1222 COVID-19 vaccine. Assay used: immunoSEQ multiplex PCR; TCRdb lists only in-frame clones, some missing. Of 90,000 to 120,000 clones in the sample, about 93% were seen once. The sequences come from peripheral blood, collected 28 days after the second AZD1222 dose. These receptors were taken from an adult who received the AZD1222 COVID-19 vaccine.

The rearrangement joins TRBV14 to TRBJ2-1; D is unresolved. V lost 4 bases, J lost 1 base, and 8 bases lay in between. The CDR3 loop spans 14 amino acids. Germline V gene lookup returns CDR1 SGHDN and CDR2 FVKESK. The CDR3 nucleotides read TGTGCCAGCAGCCCCCCAAGATCCTACAATGAGCAGTTCTTC. Its protein is CASSPPRSYNEQFF.

V usage is TRBV7-8 and J usage is TRBJ2-7; perhaps TRBD1 as D (5 bases). The germline V and J ends were trimmed by 1 base and 3 bases, with 7 bases remaining between them. The V gene's germline CDR1 is SGHVS and CDR2 FQNEAQ. The CDR3 runs to 13 residues. The CDR3 sequence is CASSLETDYEQYF. The CDR3 DNA follows: TGTGCCAGCAGCTTAGAGACAGACTACGAGCAGTACTTC.

The chain is built from TRBV5-4 and TRBJ2-7; D might be TRBD2 (6 bases). V was clipped by 2 bases and J by 2 bases, with 11 bases between them. The CDR3 spans 14 residues. CDR1 is SGHNT, CDR2 YYREEE, per germline (reference sequence). CDR3 nucleotide sequence: TGTGCCAGCAGCTTAAGACTAGGAGCCTACGAGCAGTACTTC. This gives the protein CASSLRLGAYEQYF.

The chain is built from TRBV6-2 or TRBV6-3 and TRBJ1-1; D possibly corresponds to TRBD1 (5 bases). Trimming shortened V by 3 bases and J by 6 bases, and 8 bases separated the two germline ends. This CDR3 comprises 12 residues. Germline CDR1 MNHEY, CDR2 SVGEGT. The CDR3 loop reads CASSYQGSEAFF. The CDR3 DNA is TGTGCCAGCAGTTATCAGGGATCTGAAGCTTTCTTT.

The chain employs TRBV10-3 and TRBJ2-1; 7 bases match TRBD1. Germline CDR1 and CDR2: ENHRY and SYGVKD. The J segment lost 4 bases and the V segment lost 6 bases, leaving 9 bases of the junction unmatched. There are 15 residues in the CDR3. The CDR3 spells CAISKETGSYNEQFF. DNA of the CDR3: TGTGCCATCAGCAAGGAGACAGGGAGTTACAATGAGCAGTTCTTC.

V usage is TRBV6-5 and J usage is TRBJ2-7; perhaps TRBD2 as D (6 bases). Trimming took off 4 bases at V and 0 bases at J, with 13 bases between the two ends. CDR3 length: 15 residues. Per germline, CDR1 MNHEY and CDR2 SVGAGI. CDR3 in amino acids: CASSSPRESSYEQYF. The DNA for the CDR3 is TGTGCCAGCAGTTCCCCCCGGGAGAGCTCCTACGAGCAGTACTTC.

The rearrangement uses TRBV9 and TRBJ2-1; 10 bases align to TRBD2. From germline, CDR1 is SGDLS and CDR2 YYNGEE. The CDR3 covers 17 residues. Losses at the gene ends were 4 bases for V and 1 base for J; bases not matched to a gene: 8. CDR3 loop: CASSPSSGGSSYNEQFF. CDR3 bases: TGTGCCAGCAGCCCGTCTAGCGGGGGTTCATCCTACAATGAGCAGTTCTTC.

The genes are TRBV5-5 and TRBJ1-1, with 9 bases matching TRBD1. The CDR3 runs to 16 residues. Germline V CDR1 and CDR2: SGHKS, YYEKEE (reference sequence). V lost 4 bases and J lost 4; bases outside the gene matches: 11. In DNA, the CDR3 is TGTGCCAGCAGCCTCTACGGGACAGGGATGGCCACTGAAGCTTTCTTT. Translated: CASSLYGTGMATEAFF.

The V and J genes are TRBV7-8 and TRBJ2-7; a weak D match, TRBD2 (6 bases). The germline V gene has CDR1 SGHVS and CDR2 FQNEAQ. Deletions cut 3 bases from V and 2 bases from J, with 8 bases between. The CDR3 loop spans 13 amino acids. The CDR3 DNA reads as TGTGCCAGCAGCTTTTCGGGGGCCTACGAGCAGTACTTC. Encoded protein: CASSFSGAYEQYF.

V gene TRBV6-6 combines with J gene TRBJ1-1; D remains unclear. V dropped 5 bases and J dropped 8 bases, with 12 bases sitting between them. This CDR3 is built from 12 residues. Per the germline V gene, CDR1 is MNHNY and CDR2 is SVGAGI (reference sequence). CDR3 coding DNA: TGTGCCAGCAGTCCCGACCGCACCGAAGCTTTCTTT. Translated: CASSPDRTEAFF.

CDR3 sequence: CASSLWFTDTQYF. The CDR3 DNA reads as TGCGCCAGCAGCTTGTGGTTTACAGATACGCAGTATTTT. The chain employs TRBV5-1 and TRBJ2-3; D is unclear. This CDR3 contains 13 residues. Germline V gene sequence: CDR1 SGHRS, CDR2 YFSETQ. V lost 1 base to trimming and J lost 3 bases, with 6 bases between them.

The chain carries TRBV5-5 and TRBJ1-1; 8 bases agree with TRBD1. CDR3 length: 15 residues. V lost 4 bases, J lost 3 bases, and 8 bases stayed unmatched. Germline CDR1 SGHKS, CDR2 YYEKEE (reference sequence). CDR3 nucleotide sequence: TGTGCCAGCAGCCGAACAACAGGGGGGGACACTGAAGCTTTCTTT. Its translation: CASSRTTGGDTEAFF.

J is TRBJ1-2 and V is TRBV5-1; TRBD1 might be the D (5 bases). This CDR3 has 11 residues. Trimming cost V 9 bases and J 6 bases, with 12 bases left between them. In germline, CDR1 is SGHRS, CDR2 YFSETQ. The CDR3 DNA reads as TGCGCCATCGGAGGGGCCAATGGCTACACCTTC. Encoded protein: CAIGGANGYTF.

The chain has TRBV15 and TRBJ1-6; possibly TRBD1 for D (6 bases). Trimming took off 5 bases at V and 9 bases at J, with 11 bases between the two ends. The CDR3 contains 13 residues. Germline V lookup: CDR1 LNHNV, CDR2 YYDKDF (reference sequence). CDR3 residues: CATSGLQGSPLHF. The CDR3 DNA sequence: TGTGCCACCAGCGGGTTACAGGGTTCACCCCTCCACTTT.

The chain is built from TRBV7-9 and TRBJ2-7; D ambiguous. The germline V and J ends were trimmed by 5 bases and 0 bases, with 11 bases remaining between them. The CDR3 loop spans 14 amino acids. From germline, CDR1 is SEHNR and CDR2 FQNEAQ (reference sequence). CDR3 sequence: CASSPPAISYEQYF. CDR3 nucleotide sequence: TGTGCCAGCAGCCCTCCGGCGATCTCCTACGAGCAGTACTTC.

This chain uses TRBV7-9 with TRBJ1-1, with D maybe TRBD1 (5 bases). V lost 4 bases to trimming and J lost 3 bases, with 12 bases between them. The CDR3 has 14 residues. The germline V gene has CDR1 SEHNR and CDR2 FQNEAQ (reference sequence). The CDR3 DNA reads as TGTGCCAGCAGCTCCCCGACAGAATACACTGAAGCTTTCTTT. It is translated as CASSSPTEYTEAFF.

A few counts support this clone. V and J are TRBV28 and TRBJ1-5; D gene ambiguous. CDR3 length: 14 residues. V lost 3 bases, J lost 4 bases, and 10 bases lay in between. CDR1 and CDR2 (germline): MDHEN, SYDVKM. The CDR3 sequence: CASSLSVPNQPQHF. CDR3 bases: TGTGCCAGCAGTTTGTCAGTACCAAATCAGCCCCAGCATTTT.

This clone was detected only a few times. V usage is TRBV4-3 and J usage is TRBJ2-1, with D perhaps TRBD1 (6 bases). Trimming took off 2 bases at V and 10 bases at J, with 12 bases between the two ends. The germline V gene has CDR1 LGHNA and CDR2 YSLEER. CDR3 length: 13 amino acids. The CDR3 DNA reads TGCGCCAGCAGCCAACACAGGGAGCGGGAGCAGTTCTTC. It encodes CASSQHREREQFF.

The chain carries TRBV13 and TRBJ2-7, with D perhaps matching TRBD2 (6 bases). V lost 7 bases to trimming and J lost 3 bases, with 34 bases between them. CDR1 is PRHDT and CDR2 is FYEKMQ in the germline V gene (reference sequence). The CDR3 extends over 20 amino acids. The CDR3 DNA sequence: TGTGCCAGCACCCTTATCCGGGACTCAAATCCAAAAGTCGCTGTCTACGAGCAGTACTTC. It translates to CASTLIRDSNPKVAVYEQYF.

The genes are TRBV9 and TRBJ2-5; 8 bases are shared with TRBD2. With V trimmed by 7 bases and J by 4 bases, 3 bases remained unmatched. The CDR3 runs 12 residues. The germline CDR1 and CDR2 sequences are SGDLS and YYNGEE. The CDR3 here is CASRLALETQYF. DNA of the CDR3: TGTGCCAGCCGACTAGCGCTAGAGACCCAGTACTTC.

This chain uses TRBV6-2 or TRBV6-3 with TRBJ2-2, with 9 bases lining up with TRBD1. Trimming removed 2 bases from V and 4 bases from J; junction bases left unmatched: 2. The CDR3 sequence is 15 residues long. CDR1 is MNHEY and CDR2 is SVGEGT in the germline V gene. The CDR3 nucleotides read TGTGCCAGCAGTTACAGACAGGGGGGCACCGGGGAGCTGTTTTTT. This translates into CASSYRQGGTGELFF.

CDR3 residues: CASRSTDLANTGELFF. In nucleotides, the CDR3 is TGTGCCAGCAGATCGACGGACCTTGCGAACACCGGGGAGCTGTTTTTT. V usage is TRBV6-6 and J usage is TRBJ2-2; unclear D gene. The CDR3 loop spans 16 amino acids. V lost 6 bases to trimming and J lost 0 bases, with 14 bases between them. Germline V lookup: CDR1 MNHNY, CDR2 SVGAGI (reference sequence).

Only a few counts were recorded for this clone. The J gene is TRBJ1-3, the V gene TRBV5-1; D possibly corresponds to TRBD1 (5 bases). The V end lost 3 bases, the J end lost 4 bases, and 14 bases lay between the germline ends. Germline CDR1 and CDR2: SGHRS and YFSETQ. This CDR3 comprises 15 residues. The CDR3 DNA is TGCGCCAGCAGCTCGAGCGGGGCGCCGGGAAACACCATATATTTT. Its translation: CASSSSGAPGNTIYF.

The rearrangement links TRBV15 to TRBJ1-5, with D possibly being TRBD1 (5 bases). V lost 2 bases and J lost 1, with 15 bases in between. Germline CDR1 and CDR2: LNHNV and YYDKDF (reference sequence). The CDR3 sequence is 17 residues long. The CDR3 here is CATSRLSYRDSNQPQHF. In nucleotides, the CDR3 is TGTGCCACCAGCAGACTCTCTTACCGGGACAGCAATCAGCCCCAGCATTTT.

V gene TRBV27 combines with J gene TRBJ1-1; D remains unclear. Trimming took off 5 bases at V and 4 bases at J, with 11 bases between the two ends. The CDR3 is 13 amino acids. Germline V gene data show CDR1 as MNHEY and CDR2 as SMNVEV (reference sequence). The CDR3 nucleotides are TGTGCCAGCAGTCCGCGGGTGAGCACTGAAGCTTTCTTT. Translating it yields CASSPRVSTEAFF.

CDR3 nucleotides: TGCGCCAGCAGCATCTGGGCGATTGATTCACCCCTCCACTTT. It encodes CASSIWAIDSPLHF. The chain is built from TRBV5-1 and TRBJ1-6; D uncertain. The V end was cut by 4 bases, the J end by 8 bases, with 13 bases between. The CDR3 contains 14 residues. Germline lookup yields CDR1 SGHRS and CDR2 YFSETQ.

The V call is TRBV11-2, the J call TRBJ2-3; a weak D match, TRBD2 (6 bases). The CDR3 spans 16 residues. Trimming pared 1 base from V and 1 base from J, leaving 12 bases between. Germline assignment: CDR1 SGHAT and CDR2 FQNNGV. The CDR3 loop reads CASSLGTQRGTDTQYF. Here the CDR3 DNA reads TGTGCCAGCAGCTTAGGGACACAGCGGGGCACAGATACGCAGTATTTT.